The T cell receptor beta chain described here comes from a study of OX40 agonist ivuxolimab in advanced cancers. The wider study: Previous treatment with anti-PD-1, anti-PD-L1 or anti-CTLA-4 therapy was allowed; 40% had received some.

Study conclusions and caveats: In the 0.1 to 3.0 mg/kg range, CD4+ and CD8+ blood T cells had expanded clonally by week 6.

This clone was counted a single time. The antigen remains unidentified. Libraries were prepared by immunoSEQ multiplex PCR; TCRdb keeps only in-frame clonotypes and omits some of them. The sample shows around 70,000 clones, 65% to 90% of them seen only once. The CDR3 runs to 14 residues. The germline gives CDR1 SQVTM, CDR2 ANQGSEA. Trimming pared 0 bases from V and 4 bases from J, leaving 12 bases between. Sequencing used CD4+ or CD8+ T cells sorted from blood, obtained in a trial of the OX40 agonist ivuxolimab. The gene calls are TRBV29-1 and TRBJ1-2; D is unresolved. The sequence was obtained from an adult with an advanced solid tumor such as melanoma, head and neck, liver or kidney cancer. The CDR3 nucleotides read TGCAGCGTTGAAGATGTGAGGCAGCTCTATGGCTACACCTTC. Translating gives CSVEDVRQLYGYTF.